The 8 T cell receptor beta chains given below trace back to one sample, sequenced in a study of a mutant IDH1 vaccine in newly diagnosed glioma. Time point in this sample: week 23, last vaccination. What each vaccine dose contained was 300 ug of mutant IDH1 20-mer peptide, accompanied by topical imiquimod. Repertoires were generated with immunoSEQ multiplex PCR, while TCRdb's copy carries only in-frame clones and drops some. The table records roughly 70,000 clones, approximately 87% of them present only once. Which antigens these TCRs recognize remains unknown. Material: PBMCs, obtained from a glioma patient whose treatment included an IDH1 peptide vaccine. The receptors derive from a man between 18 and 29 years old with glioma.

This clone was seen only a few times. The chain joins TRBV4-1 to TRBJ1-5, with 8 bases matching TRBD1. The V gene's germline CDR1 is MGHRA and CDR2 YSYEKL. The length of the CDR3 is 12 residues. The trim removed 5 bases at V and 6 bases at J, leaving 0 bases unmatched. The CDR3 region has the DNA TGCGCCAGCAGCGGACAGGGTCAGCCCCAGCATTTT. Translation: CASSGQGQPQHF.

The chain joins TRBV25-1 to TRBJ2-7, with D perhaps matching TRBD2 (6 bases). Trimming left V 3 bases short and J 3 bases short, with 12 bases between. The CDR3 extends over 14 amino acids. Germline CDR1 and CDR2: MGHDK and SYGVNS. For the CDR3, the DNA is TGTGCCAGCAGTGACCCGGGACTTTACTACGAGCAGTACTTC. The encoded protein is CASSDPGLYYEQYF.

The V gene is TRBV6-6, the J gene TRBJ1-1, with 7 positions matching TRBD1. The germline gives CDR1 MNHNY, CDR2 SVGAGI (reference sequence). V lost 0 bases to trimming and J lost 0 bases; unmatched junction nucleotides: 1. The CDR3 runs to 15 residues. The CDR3 is CASSYSGTVNTEAFF. Here the CDR3 DNA reads TGTGCCAGCAGTTACTCGGGGACAGTGAACACTGAAGCTTTCTTT.

The CDR3 protein is CASSLIDTDTQYF. The DNA for the CDR3 is TGCGCCAGCAGCCTAATCGACACAGATACGCAGTATTTT. This rearrangement joins TRBV5-1 to TRBJ2-3; no reliable D call. The CDR3 is 13 residues long. CDR1 is SGHRS and CDR2 is YFSETQ in the germline V gene. Between the trimmed V and J ends, which lost 4 bases and 2 bases, there was a span of 8 bases.

The chain recombines TRBV10-3 with TRBJ2-1, with D perhaps being TRBD1 or TRBD2 (5 bases each). This CDR3 has 17 residues. V was clipped by 0 bases and J by 0 bases, with 12 bases between them. Germline loops: CDR1 ENHRY, CDR2 SYGVKD. The CDR3 DNA follows: TGTGCCATCAGTGAGTCTGTTGGGGGACCCTCCTACAATGAGCAGTTCTTC. Translated: CAISESVGGPSYNEQFF.

V and J are TRBV6-5 and TRBJ2-1; a weak D match, TRBD2 (6 bases). The CDR3 runs to 15 residues. Germline assignment: CDR1 MNHEY and CDR2 SVGAGI. Trimming left V 2 bases short and J 0 bases short, with 8 bases between. CDR3 in amino acids: CASSYGGSSYNEQFF. The CDR3 region has the DNA TGTGCCAGCAGTTACGGAGGGAGCTCCTACAATGAGCAGTTCTTC.

V and J are TRBV2 and TRBJ1-2; 9 positions match TRBD1. The CDR3 is made up of 17 amino acids. From germline, CDR1 is SNHLY and CDR2 FYNNEI. The junction had 13 bases not matched to a gene; V was cut back by 5 bases and J by 3 bases. The CDR3 DNA follows: TGTGCCAGCAGTCGAACTCGGTCGGGACAGGGTGACTATGGCTACACCTTC. Protein: CASSRTRSGQGDYGYTF.

The chain uses TRBV5-1 and TRBJ1-2, with D maybe TRBD1 (6 bases). CDR1 is SGHRS, CDR2 YFSETQ, per germline. This CDR3 spans 11 amino acids. V gave up 7 bases and J gave up 4 bases, with 8 bases separating them. CDR3 bases: TGCGCCAGCGGGGACATCTATGGCTACACCTTC. Translated, it gives CASGDIYGYTF.